This T cell receptor (beta chain) was obtained from a study of follicular helper T cells after annual influenza vaccination listed by TCRdb under 2017. The study in broad terms: Blood was collected on days 0, 7 and 28 after each seasonal influenza vaccination. Some subjects were followed across successive annual vaccinations spanning the 2013-2014, 2014-2015 and 2015-2016 seasons to study recall of cTfh clones. One week after vaccination, a second recruited cohort of eleven to twelve subjects (Table S1) displayed a similar ICOS+CD38+ cTfh response. Six subjects had multi-year samples: four covered two vaccination seasons and two covered three seasons. Samples from 2013-2014 were cryopreserved, whereas samples from about 2015 were processed immediately after collection. Results and caveats for the whole study, not just this receptor: Day 7 ICOS+CD38+ clones were most often found later in ICOS-CD38- cTfh, suggesting that subset may serve as a memory reservoir. In the assessment of influenza clone enrichment, the possibility that the much larger non-cTfh compartments were undersampled could not be ruled out. ICOS+CD38+ cTfh clonality correlated with the frequency of that population, and its change correlated with the change in circulating plasmablast frequency. Successive annual vaccinations recalled a recurrent oligoclonal ICOS+CD38+ cTfh response that contained tetramer and AIM influenza-specific clonotypes. Only roughly 9-20% of analyzed cells yielded productive TCRB sequences, so sampling of rare clonotypes was not possible.

In the case of this clone: What this receptor recognizes is not known. No per-base quality is available; no much larger clone lies one base away.

Preparation of the library involved the immunoSEQ multiplex PCR assay. Adaptive Biotechnologies carried out TCRB amplification, library preparation, sequencing and preliminary bioinformatics at Survey level resolution. As for how the authors treated the data: Clonality was computed in R as 1 minus normalized Shannon entropy; the Gini index was calculated with the R package ineq. Overlap score was the summed counts of shared sequences divided by total counts of all sequences in both compared samples. Significance of shared clonotypes was assessed by Fisher's exact test, with a theoretical repertoire of 10^7 TCRB sequences assumed. Entries here come from immuneACCESS through TCRdb and include only in-frame sequences with V and J called. Some clones fail to appear in such tables; in the studies checked, an unresolved V gene covers under half of the shortfall, and the cause of the remainder is unknown. V, J and clone size derive from that table, while D and trimming were established from the DNA sequence. Here the sample has around 6,200 clones; less than 90% occur a single time. Jointly, the top ten make up approximately 0.57% of the sample.

From the germline V gene (reference sequence), CDR1 is SEHNR and CDR2 is FQNEAQ. Including the terminal cysteine and phenylalanine, the CDR3 comprises 15 residues. CDR3 DNA only is kept here, 45 bases in frame from base 1. After removal of 5 bases from V and 1 base from J, the junction retains 4 bases not matched to a gene. Taken with the paper, the label for time point translates to: 2015-2016 season, 7 days after influenza vaccination. TCRB sequencing was used to follow sorted CD4 subsets from the blood of adults before and after they were given the seasonal inactivated influenza vaccine (Fluvarix). To be eligible, subjects had to live in the community and must not have received influenza vaccine in the previous 6 months. Exclusions included influenza vaccine contraindications, substance abuse, HIV/AIDS, active malignancy, immunomodulatory medication and active illness such as respiratory infection. At each time point, roughly 35 to 110 mL of blood was collected. Ficoll-Paque PLUS or SepMate separation was used to isolate PBMC. CXCR5- memory CD4 T cells were sorted as a comparison non-Tfh subset. Before DNA extraction, cell subsets were sorted from PBMC on a BD FACS Aria.

This TCR was recovered from an adult who received the influenza vaccine. The chain was built from TRBV7-9 and TRBJ2-3; TRBD1 fits 9 bases in the junction. Source: CXCR5- memory CD4+ T cells sorted from blood, taken 7 days after influenza vaccination. Explained via the paper, the cell subset or site label denotes: CXCR5- memory CD4 T cells. CDR3 loop: CASSPDRGGTDTQYF. Here is the DNA: TGTGCCAGCAGCCCGGACAGGGGAGGCACAGATACGCAGTATTTT.